A single TCR beta chain is shown here with its context. Its recognized antigen is unknown. Base quality data are lacking; no much larger clone is found one base away. TCRbeta CDR3 regions were amplified from genomic DNA using the immunoSEQ Assay, a bias-controlled multiplex PCR. The authors' analysis ran thus. Nucleated cell counts per sample were estimated from amplification of reference gene primers within the assay. To quantify the absolute abundance of each unique TCRbeta CDR3 rearrangement, sequence reads were collapsed and filtered. For each sample, productive Simpson clonality was calculated by taking the square root of Simpson's diversity index across productive rearrangements. Entries here come from immuneACCESS through TCRdb and include only in-frame sequences with V and J called. Some clones fail to appear in such tables; in the studies checked, an unresolved V gene covers under half of the shortfall, and the cause of the remainder is unknown. The V and J calls and clone size come from that table; D and trimming were worked out from the DNA. In all, the sample holds hundreds of thousands of clones, and approximately 90% of those were seen once. The top ten constitute around 1% of the sample.

Sequences SQVTM (CDR1) and ANQGSEA (CDR2) are obtained from the germline V gene. At the junction V is shortened by 2 bases and J by 9 bases; bases outside the gene matches: 6. The CDR3 goes from the cysteine to the phenylalanine over 13 residues. Just CDR3 DNA is preserved here, 39 bases in frame from base 1. Participants in the prospective study were aged about 18 to 100 years, lived in some 24 United States geographic areas, and enrolled through a virtual design. Cohort assignment in the prospective study relied on participant-reported clinical history from a screening survey and a study questionnaire. A participant counted as exposed if, within 2 weeks of entering the study, that participant had been in contact with someone who had a PCR-confirmed or clinician-diagnosed COVID-19 case. Each participant in the prospective study had whole blood, serum and a nasopharyngeal or oropharyngeal swab collected by mobile phlebotomists. Prospective study participants could optionally give additional blood draws and questionnaires over a roughly 2-month period. Before DNA extraction, prospective study blood samples were shipped either frozen or at room temperature.

These data come from a study of blood T cell repertoires in COVID-19 (dated by TCRdb to 2020 to 2022). About the full investigation: Samples covering the acute and convalescent phases of COVID-19 were provided by collaborators in the United States, Italy and Spain. The prospective study material was composed of cDNA or gDNA derived from T cells, B-cell-depleted T cells, or PBMCs. Deeply sampled blood TCRbeta repertoires from subjects exposed to, actively infected with, or recovered from COVID-19 were included in the dataset. A freely available public database, intended as a resource for researchers studying the immune response to SARS-CoV-2, is where the repertoires were released. Samples were obtained from the ongoing ImmuneRACE study (first 160 participants) and from 1,254 subjects provided by 6 global collaborators. Sample metadata almost always included a de-identified subject ID, COVID-19 status, age in years and sex. Where HLA class I and class II types were available, the types were taken from metadata supplied by the sample provider, not from assay-based typing.

Broader findings and caveats from the paper: How much clinical and demographic metadata was included differed by source and by participant, and the metadata was provided uncurated.

The rearrangement combines TRBV29-1 with TRBJ2-1, with 8 central nucleotides matching TRBD2. Source material: PBMCs or T cells enriched from blood (not recorded which). The receptor was derived from a man over 45 who had been exposed to COVID-19. The CDR3 has the sequence CSVEREGEGEQFF. DNA sequence: TGCAGCGTTGAACGGGAGGGCGAGGGTGAGCAGTTCTTC.